Below, one T cell receptor (beta chain) is given with its context. Its specific antigen is unknown. Base-call qualities are not available, and no considerably larger clone is one nucleotide away. The data derive from a study of cytomegalovirus exposure and HLA in healthy donors (dated by TCRdb to about 2017). At the level of the whole study: A later analysis indicated that the roughly 120 validation repertoires were generated on the platform also employed for the approximately 690 repertoires of the first cohort. The study aimed to test whether signatures of past pathogen exposure could be identified by cataloging public T cell receptors. Along with the approximately 700-subject first cohort, a separate validation cohort of around 120 different subjects was used. To predict cytomegalovirus infection status, the study combined high-throughput TCR immunosequencing, statistical association of individual TCRs with disease status, and machine learning.

The donors belonged to the validation cohort of under 150 subjects, which was separate from the 666-subject first cohort. At the junction V is shortened by 6 bases and J by 10 bases, with 16 bases in between. The CDR3 sequence holds 13 residues, the cysteine and phenylalanine included. Only the CDR3 part of the read is kept: 39 bases, read in frame from the first base. The germline V gene encodes CDR1 LGHNA and CDR2 YSLEER. The paper's findings and limits, for the study overall: A later analysis lacked HLA typing for the validation cohort, so it scored co-occurrence in that cohort across all 120 or so repertoires. Most TCR sequences were observed very rarely across donors, whereas some public TCRs were present in many individuals. In vitro tests confirmed that a few of the cytomegalovirus-associated TCR beta chains recognize cytomegalovirus antigens. The study gave a list of roughly 150 TCR beta chains associated with cytomegalovirus. It was suggested by the authors that the approach could potentially be generalized to other disease states and immunological phenotypes. Of the cluster scores, 85% to 95% were above 0 in a later analysis, which found that TCRs clustered in the first cohort also tended to co-occur in the roughly 130 validation repertoires. In both the original and validation cohorts, the classifier was reported to diagnose cytomegalovirus status with high specificity and sensitivity.

Libraries were constructed by the immunoSEQ multiplex PCR assay. In the paper's pipeline: To diagnose cytomegalovirus status from the catalog of TCR beta chain sequences, a statistical classification framework was built. TCRdb stores this immuneACCESS table with in-frame sequences only. Part of the clones is absent; in the studies checked, under half of the shortfall reflects unresolved V genes, and no reason is known for the rest. D and trimming come from the DNA, and the V and J calls and clone size come from that table. The sample has a few hundred thousand clones on record, approximately 80% of them singletons. The ten largest clones capture around an eighth of the sample.

Material for sequencing was PBMCs. The source of this sequence is a woman aged 25 to 39 in good health and CMV-seropositive. Rearrangement joined TRBV4-3 to TRBJ2-1; the D gene is possibly TRBD1 or TRBD2, each agreeing over 5 bases. The sequence in DNA is TGCGCCAGCAGGGGGACCGCCGTCACGGAGCAGTTCTTC. Its protein reads: CASRGTAVTEQFF.